A single sample gave rise to the 27 T cell receptor beta chains below, sequenced in a study of T cell responses to AZD1222 COVID-19 vaccine. TCRdb's copy holds only in-frame clones and misses some; the assay was immunoSEQ multiplex PCR. In the table there are about 140,000 clones, 90% of which are singletons. The sequences come from peripheral blood, collected on day 0 of AZD1222 vaccination. These receptors all come from an adult in good health.

This rearrangement joins TRBV19 to TRBJ2-7; D may match TRBD1 or TRBD2 (5 bases each). Germline V CDR1 and CDR2: LNHDA, SQIVND (reference sequence). V shed 3 bases and J shed 6 bases, with 24 bases lying between them. The CDR3 spans 17 residues. The CDR3 is CASSIRGVGTLPTEQYF. The CDR3 DNA is TGTGCCAGTAGTATTCGGGGTGTTGGGACCCTACCCACCGAGCAGTACTTC.

The rearrangement links TRBV5-1 to TRBJ2-1; D may correspond to TRBD1 or TRBD2 (7 bases each). Germline loops: CDR1 SGHRS, CDR2 YFSETQ. The CDR3 loop spans 15 amino acids. V was cut by 9 bases and J by 0 bases, with 16 bases left in between. The CDR3 region is CATRGGLNSYNEQFF. The CDR3 DNA is TGCGCCACCAGGGGGGGCCTCAACTCCTACAATGAGCAGTTCTTC.

This chain links TRBV6-5 with TRBJ1-6; D possibly corresponds to TRBD1 (6 bases). Germline V CDR1 and CDR2: MNHEY, SVGAGI. V shed 2 bases and J shed 7 bases, with 9 bases lying between them. This CDR3 region has 14 residues. CDR3 in DNA: TGTGCCAGCAGTTACGAAGGGGGAAATTCACCCCTCCACTTT. This translates into CASSYEGGNSPLHF.

The gene calls are TRBV9 and TRBJ2-2, with 16 bases matching TRBD2. The CDR3 is 20 residues long. V dropped 1 base and J dropped 3; count of bases not matched to a gene: 9. The germline V gene encodes CDR1 SGDLS and CDR2 YYNGEE. The CDR3 sequence is CASSVSGLAGGPVDTGELFF. In DNA, the CDR3 is TGTGCCAGCAGCGTATCGGGACTAGCGGGAGGGCCGGTAGACACCGGGGAGCTGTTTTTT.

The chain couples TRBV30 to TRBJ2-7, with D possibly matching TRBD1 (5 bases). This CDR3 spans 12 amino acids. Trimming removed 0 bases at V and 5 bases at J, with 8 bases between. Per the germline V gene, CDR1 is GTSNPN and CDR2 is SVGIG (reference sequence). The CDR3 loop reads CAWSVGRDEQYF. In DNA form, the CDR3 reads TGTGCCTGGAGTGTCGGCAGGGACGAGCAGTACTTC.

CDR3 DNA: TGTGCCAGCAGTCCCGGGACAGGGGTCTACGAGCAGTACTTC. Protein: CASSPGTGVYEQYF. V usage is TRBV6-5 and J usage is TRBJ2-7; 10 bases are a match to TRBD1. From germline, CDR1 is MNHEY and CDR2 SVGAGI. V lost 5 bases to trimming and J lost 3 bases; unmatched junction nucleotides: 4. The CDR3 spans 14 residues.

The rearrangement uses TRBV29-1 and TRBJ2-3, with 10 nucleotides matching TRBD2. This CDR3 is built from 15 residues. The germline V gene encodes CDR1 SQVTM and CDR2 ANQGSEA. Trimming at V came to 0 bases and at J to 5 bases, leaving 5 bases not matched to a gene. This CDR3 is CSVEDSGGAIDTQYF. The DNA of the CDR3 is TGCAGCGTTGAAGACAGCGGGGGGGCAATAGATACGCAGTATTTT.

The chain couples TRBV28 to TRBJ2-7; TRBD2 agrees at 7 bases. The CDR3 loop spans 16 amino acids. J lost 2 bases, V lost 5 bases, and 12 bases had no gene match. CDR1 and CDR2 from the germline V gene are MDHEN and SYDVKM. The CDR3 here is CASSPTWGGLPYEQYF. The CDR3 DNA reads TGTGCCAGCAGTCCTACTTGGGGGGGTCTCCCCTACGAGCAGTACTTC.

The J gene is TRBJ1-1, the V gene TRBV2; 9 bases fit TRBD1. Trimming removed 5 bases from V and 7 bases from J; junction bases left unmatched: 2. This CDR3 is 12 amino acids long. Germline loops: CDR1 SNHLY, CDR2 FYNNEI. The CDR3 here is CASSPTGGEAFF. In nucleotides, the CDR3 is TGTGCCAGCAGTCCGACAGGGGGTGAAGCTTTCTTT.

The chain combines TRBV12-3 or TRBV12-4 with TRBJ2-7; TRBD1 or TRBD2 may be the D gene (5 bases each). Trimming removed 1 base from V and 3 bases from J, with 7 bases in between. The CDR3 consists of 13 residues. CDR3 sequence reads: CASSLGGVYEQYF. The CDR3 nucleotides are TGTGCCAGCAGTTTAGGAGGGGTCTACGAGCAGTACTTC.

The V and J genes are TRBV3-1 (or the pseudogene TRBV3-2) and TRBJ2-3, with 7 bases fitting TRBD2. This CDR3 spans 14 amino acids. Germline V lookup: CDR1 LGHDT, CDR2 YNNKEL (reference sequence). V lost 5 bases, J lost 4 bases, and 6 bases stayed unmatched. CDR3 nucleotide sequence: TGTGCCAGCAGCGGGAGGGTTATGTCAGATACGCAGTATTTT. Its translation is CASSGRVMSDTQYF.

This chain connects TRBV9 to TRBJ2-1, with D possibly matching TRBD1 (6 bases). The CDR3 is made up of 16 amino acids. The germline V gene encodes CDR1 SGDLS and CDR2 YYNGEE. Trimming pared 2 bases from V and 0 bases from J, leaving 12 bases between. CDR3 nucleotide sequence: TGTGCCAGCAGCGTCTGGGGGCGAGTCTCCTACAATGAGCAGTTCTTC. Protein sequence: CASSVWGRVSYNEQFF. Using reference TRBV9 and TRBJ2-1 for the parts outside the CDR3, the full variable domain is DSGVTQTPKHLITATGQRVTLRCSPRSGDLSVYWYQQSLDQGLQFLIQYYNGEERAKGNILERFSAQQFPDLHSELNLSSLELGDSALYFCASSVWGRVSYNEQFFGPGTRLTVL.

This chain links TRBV2 with TRBJ2-3; TRBD2 might be the D (5 bases). The CDR3 spans 14 residues. In germline, CDR1 is SNHLY, CDR2 FYNNEI. V was cut by 5 bases and J by 2 bases, with 11 bases left in between. The CDR3 coding sequence is TGTGCCAGCAGTCCCCGGGGATCCACAGATACGCAGTATTTT. Protein: CASSPRGSTDTQYF.

As regards this clone: Without the conserved terminal phenylalanine or tryptophan, this CDR3 likely stems from a read error. The DNA is omitted, as the CDR3 cannot be located on it reliably, and the CDR3 follows TCRdb's listing. The rearrangement joins TRBV5-4 to TRBJ2-7; the D call of TRBD2 is as the table states it, not checked on the DNA. 11 amino acids form the CDR3, both terminal residues included. CDR1 and CDR2 from the germline V gene are SGHNT and YYREEE (reference sequence). The CDR3 sequence is CASSLGGVATL.

The chain employs TRBV30 and TRBJ2-3; no clear D. This CDR3 has 13 residues. V lost 4 bases to trimming and J lost 4 bases, with 12 bases between them. Germline V gene lookup returns CDR1 GTSNPN and CDR2 SVGIG (reference sequence). DNA of the CDR3: TGTGCCTGGAAATTGTGGGGTCCAGATACGCAGTATTTT. This encodes CAWKLWGPDTQYF.

The chain recombines TRBV5-1 with TRBJ2-1; D is unresolved. This CDR3 is built from 16 residues. Deletions cut 0 bases from V and 3 bases from J, with 13 bases between. The germline gives CDR1 SGHRS, CDR2 YFSETQ. CDR3 sequence: CASSLDWVGVYNEQFF. The CDR3 DNA reads as TGCGCCAGCAGCTTGGACTGGGTTGGGGTCTACAATGAGCAGTTCTTC.

This rearrangement joins TRBV9 to TRBJ1-1, with a tentative D call TRBD1 (6 bases). Deletions cut 4 bases from V and 1 base from J, with 11 bases between. The CDR3 sequence is 14 residues long. Germline CDR1 SGDLS, CDR2 YYNGEE. CDR3 residues: CASSPQTGNTEAFF. CDR3 nucleotide sequence: TGTGCCAGCAGCCCCCAGACAGGGAACACTGAAGCTTTCTTT.

The V call is TRBV19, the J call TRBJ1-1; 7 bases are shared with TRBD1. Germline loops: CDR1 LNHDA, CDR2 SQIVND (reference sequence). The junction had 5 bases not matched to a gene; V was cut back by 5 bases and J by 5 bases. CDR3 size: 13 residues. CDR3: CASSPRGYTEAFF. As DNA, the CDR3 is TGTGCCAGTAGTCCCAGGGGGTATACTGAAGCTTTCTTT.

J is TRBJ2-4 and V is TRBV15; D remains ambiguous. Germline CDR1 reads LNHNV; CDR2 reads YYDKDF (reference sequence). CDR3 length equals 15 residues. The ends were cut back, 0 bases at V and 9 bases at J, with 15 bases in the middle. CDR3 DNA: TGTGCCACCAGCAGAGACAGGACGGATGTCGGCATTCAGTACTTC. It encodes CATSRDRTDVGIQYF.

The V and J genes are TRBV15 and TRBJ2-3; D is perhaps TRBD2 (5 bases). V lost 5 bases and J lost 4, with 16 bases in between. This CDR3 contains 15 residues. The germline V gene has CDR1 LNHNV and CDR2 YYDKDF (reference sequence). The CDR3 sequence is CATSRRAGRPDTQYF. The CDR3 DNA follows: TGTGCCACCAGCCGTCGGGCGGGCAGGCCAGATACGCAGTATTTT.

The chain uses TRBV7-9 and TRBJ2-7; D is unclear. Trimming removed 1 base from V and 3 bases from J, with 4 bases in between. The CDR3 covers 12 residues. Germline assignment: CDR1 SEHNR and CDR2 FQNEAQ (reference sequence). CDR3 sequence (DNA): TGTGCCAGCAGCTTAGGCAGCTACGAGCAGTACTTC. It codes for CASSLGSYEQYF.

The chain couples TRBV20-1 to TRBJ2-7, with TRBD1 matching over 9 bases. This CDR3 has 14 amino acids. The junction had 6 bases not matched to a gene; V was cut back by 3 bases and J by 3 bases. Germline lookup yields CDR1 DFQATT and CDR2 SNEGSKA (reference sequence). In DNA form, the CDR3 reads TGCAGTGCTAGTCCCGGGACAGGGAACTACGAGCAGTACTTC. Translating gives CSASPGTGNYEQYF.

J is TRBJ2-4 and V is TRBV6-5; D might be TRBD2 (6 bases). The germline CDR1 and CDR2 sequences are MNHEY and SVGAGI. CDR3 length: 14 residues. Trimming cost V 8 bases and J 0 bases, with 11 bases left between them. The CDR3 region has the DNA TGTGCCAGCCGGCCGGGAGTAGCCAAAAACATTCAGTACTTC. It yields the protein CASRPGVAKNIQYF.

The chain uses TRBV7-8 and TRBJ1-1, with a tentative D call TRBD1 (6 bases). Looked up from germline, CDR1 is SGHVS and CDR2 is FQNEAQ. The length of the CDR3 is 15 residues. V lost 2 bases and J lost 4, with 14 bases in between. DNA for the CDR3: TGTGCCAGCAGCTTACGGGGGGCGGTCGGCACTGAAGCTTTCTTT. It codes for CASSLRGAVGTEAFF.

The chain joins TRBV2 to TRBJ2-5; 11 bases fit TRBD2. The CDR3 spans 16 residues. CDR1 SNHLY and CDR2 FYNNEI come from the germline V gene. V shed 10 bases, J shed 6 bases, and the junction held 16 bases outside the gene matches. DNA for the CDR3: TGTGCCACTCTGGGGACTAGCGGAGCGATCGGCCAGACCCAGTACTTC. Translating gives CATLGTSGAIGQTQYF.

This clone has only one observation. The V gene is TRBV7-9, the J gene TRBJ2-7; D not resolved. Germline-derived CDR1 and CDR2 are SEHNR and FQNEAQ (reference sequence). This CDR3 contains 15 residues. Trimming took 1 base from V and 3 from J, leaving 13 bases between them. CDR3 in DNA: TGTGCCAGCAGCTTAGTAGGGCTGTCAGGCTACGAGCAGTACTTC. This sequence encodes CASSLVGLSGYEQYF.

The rearrangement links TRBV3-1 (or the pseudogene TRBV3-2) to TRBJ2-5, with TRBD2 as a possible D gene (5 bases). Germline values: CDR1 LGHDT, CDR2 YNNKEL (reference sequence). This CDR3 is 14 amino acids long. V dropped 2 bases and J dropped 7 bases, with 14 bases sitting between them. As DNA, the CDR3 is TGTGCCAGCAGCCAATATACCAGCGGTGGGACCCAGTACTTC. It translates to CASSQYTSGGTQYF.